This is a list of T cell receptor beta chains from one sample in a study of control samples from healthy donors and cancer patients. The protocol was immunoSEQ multiplex PCR, while the TCRdb copy is restricted to in-frame clones and leaves out a portion. The repertoire holds under 70,000 clones, approximately 95% seen once, with 0.9% to 1.2% in the top ten. The material sequenced was blood. All receptors come from a woman under 30 in good health. Both conserved end residues are part of each CDR3. Each record gives: CDR3 length, clone size, J gene, D gene, V gene, CDR3 protein, CDR3 DNA. A D gene is named only where the DNA matches it firmly. Clone size, where shown, is once, few, many, or a class for clones that have expanded.

12,NA,TRBJ2-2,NA,TRBV7-9,CASWSYTGELFF,TGTGCCAGCTGGTCTTACACCGGGGAGCTGTTTTTT
14,NA,TRBJ1-2,NA,TRBV24-1,CATIRGGANYGYTF,TGTGCCACCATCAGAGGCGGAGCTAACTATGGCTACACCTTC
13,NA,TRBJ1-2,TRBD1,TRBV9,CASSEQGNYGYTF,TGTGCCAGCAGCGAACAGGGGAACTATGGCTACACCTTC
15,once,TRBJ2-5,TRBD2,TRBV5-4,CASSAPGLGIETQYF,TGTGCCAGCAGCGCCCCGGGACTAGGGATAGAGACCCAGTACTTC
15,once,TRBJ2-2,NA,TRBV18,CASSPKEGNTGELFF,TGTGCCAGCTCACCAAAGGAGGGGAACACCGGGGAGCTGTTTTTT
15,NA,TRBJ1-1,TRBD1,TRBV13,CASSFTTGVNTEAFF,TGTGCCAGCAGCTTTACCACAGGGGTTAACACTGAAGCTTTCTTT
14,NA,TRBJ2-7,NA,TRBV19,CASSIQAGLYEQYF,TGTGCCAGTAGTATCCAGGCAGGGCTCTACGAGCAGTACTTC
15,few,TRBJ1-1,NA,TRBV3-1/TRBV3-2,CASSQERRSFTEAFF,TGTGCCAGCAGCCAAGAAAGACGGAGTTTCACTGAAGCTTTCTTT
13,NA,TRBJ1-2,NA,TRBV6-2/TRBV6-3,CASSYREGSGYTF,TGTGCCAGCAGTTACCGGGAGGGTTCTGGCTACACCTTC
13,NA,TRBJ1-2,TRBD1,TRBV28,CATRTGLYYGYTF,TGTGCCACCCGGACAGGTCTTTACTATGGCTACACCTTC
11,NA,TRBJ1-1,NA,TRBV12-3/TRBV12-4,CASTSGGGRLF,TGTGCCAGCACCTCAGGTGGAGGGCGTCTCTTT
16,NA,TRBJ2-3,NA,TRBV7-6,CASSKSPGLATDTQYF,TGTGCCAGCAGCAAGTCCCCGGGACTGGCCACAGATACGCAGTATTTT
16,NA,TRBJ1-5,NA,TRBV28,CASSLTIRGGNQPQHF,TGTGCCAGCAGTTTAACTATAAGGGGTGGGAATCAGCCCCAGCATTTT
16,NA,TRBJ2-7,NA,TRBV5-4,CASSLGSLRGRSEQYF,TGTGCCAGCAGCTTAGGTTCGCTACGGGGCCGGTCCGAGCAGTACTTC
11,NA,TRBJ1-2,NA,TRBV25-1,CASSEYFGYTF,TGTGCCAGCAGTGAATACTTTGGCTACACCTTC
17,NA,TRBJ2-6,TRBD1,TRBV7-3,CASSSGTGGFGANVLTF,TGTGCCAGCAGCTCCGGGACAGGGGGCTTTGGGGCCAACGTCCTGACTTTC
12,NA,TRBJ2-2,NA,TRBV12-3/TRBV12-4,CASSLNTGELFF,TGTGCCAGCAGTCTTAACACCGGGGAGCTGTTTTTT
12,NA,TRBJ2-5,NA,TRBV15,CATSRDGETQYF,TGTGCCACCAGCAGAGATGGAGAGACCCAGTACTTC
14,NA,TRBJ2-3,TRBD2,TRBV7-2,CASSLGGGADTQYF,TGTGCCAGCAGCTTAGGGGGGGGTGCAGATACGCAGTATTTT
13,NA,TRBJ1-1,NA,TRBV19,CASSIQGSTEAFF,TGTGCCAGTAGTATACAGGGGTCCACTGAAGCTTTCTTT
16,NA,TRBJ1-4,TRBD1,TRBV5-4,CASSIRQGRTNEKLFF,TGTGCCAGCAGCATTCGACAGGGTCGGACTAATGAAAAACTGTTTTTT
14,NA,TRBJ2-5,NA,TRBV2,CASSGNRDSETQYF,TGTGCCAGCAGTGGAAACCGGGACTCAGAGACCCAGTACTTC